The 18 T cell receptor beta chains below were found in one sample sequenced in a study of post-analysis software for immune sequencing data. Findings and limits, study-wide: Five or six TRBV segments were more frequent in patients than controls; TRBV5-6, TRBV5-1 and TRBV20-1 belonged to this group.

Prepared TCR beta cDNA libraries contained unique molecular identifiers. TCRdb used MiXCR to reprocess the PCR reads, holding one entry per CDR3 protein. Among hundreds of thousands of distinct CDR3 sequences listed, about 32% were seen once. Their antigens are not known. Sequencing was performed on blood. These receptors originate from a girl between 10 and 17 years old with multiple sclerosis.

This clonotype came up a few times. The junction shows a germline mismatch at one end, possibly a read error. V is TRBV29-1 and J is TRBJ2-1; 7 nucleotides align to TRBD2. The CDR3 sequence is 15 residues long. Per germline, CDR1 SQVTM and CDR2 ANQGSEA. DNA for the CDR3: TGCAGCGTCCACCTAGCGGACGAATCCTACAATGAACAGTTCTTC. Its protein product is CSVHLADESYNEQFF.

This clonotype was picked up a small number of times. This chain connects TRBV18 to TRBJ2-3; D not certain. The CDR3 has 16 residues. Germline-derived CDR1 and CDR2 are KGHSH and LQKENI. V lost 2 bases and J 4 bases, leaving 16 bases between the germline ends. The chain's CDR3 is CASSPRLAGTADTQYF. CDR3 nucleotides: TGTGCCAGCTCACCAAGACTCGCTGGAACAGCAGATACGCAGTATTTT. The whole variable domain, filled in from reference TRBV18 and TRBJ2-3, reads NAGVMQNPRHLVRRRGQEARLRCSPMKGHSHVYWYRQLPEEGLKFMVYLQKENIIDESGMPKERFSAEFPKEGPSILRIQQVVRGDSAAYFCASSPRLAGTADTQYFGPGTRLTVL.

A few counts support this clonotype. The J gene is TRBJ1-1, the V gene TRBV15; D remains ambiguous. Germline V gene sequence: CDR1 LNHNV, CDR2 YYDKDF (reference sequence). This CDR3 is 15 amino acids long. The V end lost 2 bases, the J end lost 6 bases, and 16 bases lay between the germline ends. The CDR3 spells CATSRRGRVKAEAFF. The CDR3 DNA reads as TGTGCCACCAGCAGACGGGGTAGGGTGAAGGCTGAAGCTTTCTTT.

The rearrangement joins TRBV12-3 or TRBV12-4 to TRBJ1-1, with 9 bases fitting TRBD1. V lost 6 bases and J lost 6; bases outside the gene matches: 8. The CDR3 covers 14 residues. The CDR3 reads CASRSTGGRAEAFF. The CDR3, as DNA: TGTGCCAGCAGGTCCACAGGGGGCAGGGCTGAAGCTTTCTTT.

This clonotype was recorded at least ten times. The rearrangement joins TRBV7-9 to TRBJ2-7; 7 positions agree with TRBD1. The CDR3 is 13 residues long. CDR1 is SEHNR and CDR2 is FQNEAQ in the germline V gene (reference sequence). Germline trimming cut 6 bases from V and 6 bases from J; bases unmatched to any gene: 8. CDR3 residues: CASSSGQPLEQYF. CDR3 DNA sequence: TGTGCCAGCAGTTCGGGACAGCCCCTCGAGCAGTACTTC.

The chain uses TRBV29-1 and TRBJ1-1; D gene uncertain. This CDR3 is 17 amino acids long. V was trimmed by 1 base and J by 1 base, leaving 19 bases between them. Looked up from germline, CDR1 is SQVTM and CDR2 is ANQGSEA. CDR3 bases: TGCAGCGTTGAAGCCCCCCGGGCAGTAGTCTGGAACACTGAAGCTTTCTTT. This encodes CSVEAPRAVVWNTEAFF.

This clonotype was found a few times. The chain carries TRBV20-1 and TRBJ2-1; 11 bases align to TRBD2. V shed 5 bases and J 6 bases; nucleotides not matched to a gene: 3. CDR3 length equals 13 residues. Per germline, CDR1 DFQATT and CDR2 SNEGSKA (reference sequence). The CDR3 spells CSAGGLAVNEQFF. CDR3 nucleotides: TGCAGTGCTGGGGGACTAGCGGTCAATGAGCAGTTCTTC.

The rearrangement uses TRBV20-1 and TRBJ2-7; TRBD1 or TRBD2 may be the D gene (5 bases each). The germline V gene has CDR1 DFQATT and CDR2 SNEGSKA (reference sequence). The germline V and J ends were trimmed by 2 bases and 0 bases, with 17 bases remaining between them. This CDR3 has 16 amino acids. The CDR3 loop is CSARNTGRTISYEQYF. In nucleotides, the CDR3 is TGCAGTGCTAGAAATACGGGACGCACAATCTCCTACGAGCAGTACTTC.

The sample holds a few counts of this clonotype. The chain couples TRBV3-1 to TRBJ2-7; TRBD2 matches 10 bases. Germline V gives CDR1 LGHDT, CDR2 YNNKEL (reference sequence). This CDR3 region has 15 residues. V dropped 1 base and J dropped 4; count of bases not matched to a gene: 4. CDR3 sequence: CASSQGRAGGYEQYF. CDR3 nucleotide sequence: TGTGCCAGCAGCCAAGGTCGAGCGGGAGGGTACGAGCAGTACTTC.

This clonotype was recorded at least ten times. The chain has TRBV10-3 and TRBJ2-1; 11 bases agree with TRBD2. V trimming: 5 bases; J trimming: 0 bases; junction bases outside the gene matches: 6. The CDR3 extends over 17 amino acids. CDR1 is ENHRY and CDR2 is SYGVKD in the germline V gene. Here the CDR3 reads CAISWSTSGSSYNEQFF. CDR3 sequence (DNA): TGTGCCATCAGTTGGTCTACTAGCGGGAGCTCCTACAATGAGCAGTTCTTC.

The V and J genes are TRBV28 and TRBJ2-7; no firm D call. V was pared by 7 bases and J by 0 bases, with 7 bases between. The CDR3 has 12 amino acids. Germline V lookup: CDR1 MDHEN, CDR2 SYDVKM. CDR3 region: CASTVLSYEQYF. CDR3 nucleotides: TGTGCCAGCACCGTTCTCTCCTACGAGCAGTACTTC.

CDR3: CASSRGMGTEAFF. In DNA form, the CDR3 reads TGTGCCAGCAGTAGAGGGATGGGCACTGAAGCTTTCTTT. V and J are TRBV6-5 and TRBJ1-1, with unresolved D. Trimming left V 5 bases short and J 4 bases short, with 11 bases between. CDR1 is MNHEY, CDR2 SVGAGI, per germline. The CDR3 is 13 amino acids.

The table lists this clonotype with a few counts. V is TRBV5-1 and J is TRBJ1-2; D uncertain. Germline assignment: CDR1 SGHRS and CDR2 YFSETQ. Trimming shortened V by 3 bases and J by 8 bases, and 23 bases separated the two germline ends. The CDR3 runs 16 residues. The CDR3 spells CASSSMGSGRLSGYTF. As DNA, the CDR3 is TGCGCCAGCAGCTCGATGGGGAGTGGTCGCTTATCCGGCTACACCTTC.

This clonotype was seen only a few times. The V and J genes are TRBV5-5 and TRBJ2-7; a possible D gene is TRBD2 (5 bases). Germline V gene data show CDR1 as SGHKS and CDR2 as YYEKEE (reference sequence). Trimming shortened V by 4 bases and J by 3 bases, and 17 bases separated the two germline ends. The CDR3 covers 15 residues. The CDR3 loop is CASSGGLGSVYEQYF. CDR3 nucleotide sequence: TGTGCCAGCAGCGGAGGTCTGGGCTCAGTCTACGAGCAGTACTTC.

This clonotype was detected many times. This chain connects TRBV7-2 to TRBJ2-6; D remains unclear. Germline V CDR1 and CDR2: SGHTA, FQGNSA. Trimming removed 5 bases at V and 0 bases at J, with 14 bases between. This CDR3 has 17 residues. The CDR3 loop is CASSPWASPSGANVLTF. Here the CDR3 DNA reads TGTGCCAGCAGCCCGTGGGCGTCCCCCTCTGGGGCCAACGTCCTGACTTTC.

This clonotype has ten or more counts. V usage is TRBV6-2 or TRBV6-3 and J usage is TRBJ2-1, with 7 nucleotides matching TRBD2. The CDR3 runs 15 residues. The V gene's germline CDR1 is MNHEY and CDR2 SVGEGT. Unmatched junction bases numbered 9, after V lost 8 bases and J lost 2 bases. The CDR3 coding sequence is TGTGCCAGCGCCGAAAGCGGGGTACCCTACAATGAGCAGTTCTTC. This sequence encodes CASAESGVPYNEQFF.

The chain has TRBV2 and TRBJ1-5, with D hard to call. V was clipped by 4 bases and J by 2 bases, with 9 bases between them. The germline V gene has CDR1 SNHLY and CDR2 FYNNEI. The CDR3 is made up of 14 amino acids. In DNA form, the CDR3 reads TGTGCCAGCAGTGGGGGTAATGGCAATCAGCCCCAGCATTTT. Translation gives CASSGGNGNQPQHF.

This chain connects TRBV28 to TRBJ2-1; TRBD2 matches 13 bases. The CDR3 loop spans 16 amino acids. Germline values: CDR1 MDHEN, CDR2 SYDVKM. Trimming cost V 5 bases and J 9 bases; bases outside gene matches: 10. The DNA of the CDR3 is TGTGCCAGCAGTCCACCAGGACTAGCGGGAGTCGGTGAGCAGTTCTTC. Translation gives CASSPPGLAGVGEQFF.